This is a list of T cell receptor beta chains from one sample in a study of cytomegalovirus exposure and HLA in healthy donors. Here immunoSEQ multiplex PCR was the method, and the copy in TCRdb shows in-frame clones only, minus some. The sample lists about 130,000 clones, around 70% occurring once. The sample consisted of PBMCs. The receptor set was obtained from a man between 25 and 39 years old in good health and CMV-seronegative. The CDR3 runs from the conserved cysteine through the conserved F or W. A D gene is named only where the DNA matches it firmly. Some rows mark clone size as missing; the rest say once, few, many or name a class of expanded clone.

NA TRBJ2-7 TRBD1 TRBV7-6 CASSLGAPGQGAYEQYF TGTGCCAGCAGCTTAGGAGCCCCGGGACAGGGGGCTTACGAGCAGTACTTC
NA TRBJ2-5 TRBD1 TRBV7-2 CASSRTGETQYF TGTGCCAGCAGTCGGACAGGGGAGACCCAGTACTTC
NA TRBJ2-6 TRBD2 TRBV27 CASSPPGGHRGANVLTF TGTGCCAGCAGTCCCCCGGGAGGCCACCGAGGGGCCAACGTCCTGACTTTC
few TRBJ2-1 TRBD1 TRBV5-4 CASSIGTGKEEQFF TGTGCCAGCAGCATAGGGACAGGGAAGGAGGAGCAGTTCTTC
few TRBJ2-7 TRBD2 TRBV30 CAWSGLAGGGGYEQYF TGTGCCTGGAGTGGACTAGCGGGAGGAGGGGGTTACGAGCAGTACTTC
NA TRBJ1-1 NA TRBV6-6 CASRYADTEAFF TGTGCCAGCAGGTATGCGGACACTGAAGCTTTCTTT
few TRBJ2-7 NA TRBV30 CAWKAAGAEQYF TGTGCCTGGAAGGCGGCGGGGGCCGAGCAGTACTTC
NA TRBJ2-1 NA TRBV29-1 CSVEPRGPRQGQFF TGCAGCGTTGAGCCCCGCGGGCCAAGGCAAGGGCAGTTCTTC
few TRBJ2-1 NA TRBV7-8 CASSLMWGVVYNEQFF TGTGCCAGCAGCTTAATGTGGGGGGTTGTCTACAATGAGCAGTTCTTC
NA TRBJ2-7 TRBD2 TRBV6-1 CASSDGGAVKFYEQYF TGTGCCAGCAGTGACGGGGGGGCGGTTAAGTTCTACGAGCAGTACTTC
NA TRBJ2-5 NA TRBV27 CASSPSGQETQYF TGTGCCAGCAGTCCTAGTGGACAAGAGACCCAGTACTTC
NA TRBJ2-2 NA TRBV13 CASSSEYGELFF TGTGCCAGCAGCTCAGAATACGGGGAGCTGTTTTTT
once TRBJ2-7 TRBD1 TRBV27 CASSFIPPDRGSYEQYF TGTGCCAGCAGTTTTATACCTCCGGACAGGGGGTCATACGAGCAGTACTTC
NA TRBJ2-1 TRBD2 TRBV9 CASSVEGGRGNEQFF TGTGCCAGCAGCGTAGAGGGCGGGAGAGGGAATGAGCAGTTCTTC
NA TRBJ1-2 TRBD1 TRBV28 CASSWPDPGQGGRGYTF TGTGCCAGCAGTTGGCCCGACCCGGGACAGGGGGGAAGGGGCTACACCTTC
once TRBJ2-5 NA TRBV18 CASSPATKETQYF TGTGCCAGCTCACCAGCGACTAAAGAGACCCAGTACTTC
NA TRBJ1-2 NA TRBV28 CASSQGLGGYTF TGTGCCAGTTCGCAGGGACTCGGAGGCTACACCTTC
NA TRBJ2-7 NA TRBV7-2 CASRAGGRDSYEQYF TGTGCCAGCAGGGCAGGGGGGCGAGACTCCTACGAGCAGTACTTC
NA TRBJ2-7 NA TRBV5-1 CASSLDGGYEQYF TGCGCCAGCAGCTTGGACGGAGGATACGAGCAGTACTTC
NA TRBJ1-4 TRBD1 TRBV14 CASSQDRDSLNEKLFF TGTGCCAGCAGCCAAGACCGGGACAGCCTTAATGAAAAACTGTTTTTT
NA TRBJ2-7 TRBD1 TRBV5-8 CASSNGQGSYEQYF TGTGCCAGCAGCAACGGACAGGGGTCCTACGAGCAGTACTTC
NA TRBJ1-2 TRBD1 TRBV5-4 CASSPTGGDDGYTF TGTGCCAGCAGCCCAACAGGGGGCGATGATGGCTACACCTTC
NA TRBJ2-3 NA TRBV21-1 CASSKNWWPTSTDTQYF TGTGCCAGCAGCAAAAATTGGTGGCCGACTAGCACAGATACGCAGTATTTT
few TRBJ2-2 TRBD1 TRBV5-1 CASSLVEDRLIRFTGELFF TGCGCCAGCAGCTTGGTTGAGGACAGGCTTATCCGTTTCACCGGGGAGCTGTTTTTT
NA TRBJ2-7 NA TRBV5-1 CASSLVRSEQYF TGCGCCAGCAGCTTGGTTAGGAGCGAGCAGTACTTC
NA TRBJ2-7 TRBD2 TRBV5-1 CASSFSQREGRTSYEQYF TGCGCCAGCAGCTTCAGCCAGCGGGAGGGCCGGACCTCCTACGAGCAGTACTTC
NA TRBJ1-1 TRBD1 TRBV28 CATWDRYTEAFF TGTGCCACTTGGGACAGATACACTGAAGCTTTCTTT
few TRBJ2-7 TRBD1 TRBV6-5 CASTQSGQGNYEQYF TGTGCCAGCACGCAGTCGGGACAGGGTAACTACGAGCAGTACTTC
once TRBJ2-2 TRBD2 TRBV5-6 CASSLELAGDTGELFF TGTGCCAGCAGCTTGGAGCTAGCGGGGGACACCGGGGAGCTGTTTTTT
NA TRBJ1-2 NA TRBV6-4 CASSDSGAGYTF TGTGCCAGCAGTGACTCGGGGGCAGGCTACACCTTC
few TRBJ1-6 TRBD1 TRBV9 CASSGGQGANSPLHF TGTGCCAGCAGCGGAGGACAGGGGGCGAATTCACCCCTCCACTTT
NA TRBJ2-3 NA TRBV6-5 CASRGWGQGTDTQYF TGTGCCAGCAGGGGGTGGGGGCAGGGCACAGATACGCAGTATTTT
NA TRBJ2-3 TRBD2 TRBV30 CAWASGGSIDTQYF TGTGCCTGGGCTAGCGGGGGGTCTATAGATACGCAGTATTTT
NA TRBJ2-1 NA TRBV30 CAWSVYGGASFEQFF TGTGCCTGGAGTGTATATGGGGGGGCCAGTTTTGAGCAGTTCTTC
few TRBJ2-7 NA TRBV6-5 CASNVGNNEQYF TGTGCCAGCAATGTCGGGAATAACGAGCAGTACTTC
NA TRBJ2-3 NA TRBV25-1 CASSLAVDTQYF TGTGCCAGCAGTCTAGCTGTAGATACGCAGTATTTT
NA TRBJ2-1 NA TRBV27 CASSLRNEQFF TGTGCCAGCAGTTTGCGGAATGAGCAGTTCTTC
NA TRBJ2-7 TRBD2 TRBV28 CASSSRDGTSSDEQYF TGTGCCAGCAGTTCCCGAGATGGGACTAGCTCCGACGAGCAGTACTTC
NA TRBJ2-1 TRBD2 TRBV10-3 CAISAKTSGKYNEQFF TGTGCCATCAGTGCGAAGACTAGCGGGAAATACAATGAGCAGTTCTTC
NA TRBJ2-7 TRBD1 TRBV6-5 CASRNPGQGFNEQYF TGTGCCAGCAGGAATCCGGGACAGGGTTTCAACGAGCAGTACTTC
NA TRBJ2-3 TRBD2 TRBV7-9 CASSLGTSVDTQYF TGTGCCAGCAGCTTAGGGACTAGCGTGGATACGCAGTATTTT